The T cell receptor beta chain described here comes from a study of control samples from healthy donors and cancer patients. Using immunoSEQ multiplex PCR, the repertoire was profiled, and TCRdb retains in-frame clones only, with some absent. Counted here are around 130,000 clones, under 90% occurring once; the ten biggest clones make up more than 6.5%. This TCR was recovered from a man aged 50-59 years with head and neck cancer. The sequenced material came from PBMCs.

The CDR3 loop is CASAQGAYTEAFF. The CDR3 DNA reads as TGTGCCAGCGCACAGGGGGCTTACACTGAAGCTTTCTTT. V gene TRBV5-5 combines with J gene TRBJ1-1, with 9 nucleotides matching TRBD1. V lost 7 bases to trimming and J lost 3 bases; unmatched junction nucleotides: 4. The CDR3 extends over 13 amino acids. The germline CDR1 and CDR2 sequences are SGHKS and YYEKEE (reference sequence).